This T cell receptor beta chain originates from a study of radiotherapy plus CTLA-4 blockade in lung cancer. The wider study: Objective responses were seen in around 19% of patients, disease control in approximately 30%. Study observations and caveats: In blood, after radiotherapy plus ipilimumab, tumor-derived TCR clones expanded.

Turning to this clone: The target antigen is unknown.

Ipilimumab CTLA-4 blockade and focal radiation were given to patients with chemo-refractory metastatic non-small-cell lung cancer. Only in-frame clones appear in the TCRdb table, and some are missing; sequencing was by immunoSEQ multiplex PCR. The table includes 9,500 to 15,000 clones, approximately 79% detected once. Germline loops: CDR1 SGDLS, CDR2 YYNGEE. This CDR3 comprises 14 residues. V was trimmed by 3 bases and J by 8 bases, leaving 15 bases between them. This chain connects TRBV9 to TRBJ2-1, with TRBD2 as a possible D gene (6 bases). The TCR originated in a human donor with non-small cell lung cancer that progressed on radiotherapy plus ipilimumab. The starting material was peripheral blood, obtained from a patient treated with radiotherapy plus ipilimumab. CDR3: CASSASGVWDEQFF. DNA of the CDR3: TGTGCCAGCAGCGCCTCGGGGGTATGGGATGAGCAGTTCTTC.